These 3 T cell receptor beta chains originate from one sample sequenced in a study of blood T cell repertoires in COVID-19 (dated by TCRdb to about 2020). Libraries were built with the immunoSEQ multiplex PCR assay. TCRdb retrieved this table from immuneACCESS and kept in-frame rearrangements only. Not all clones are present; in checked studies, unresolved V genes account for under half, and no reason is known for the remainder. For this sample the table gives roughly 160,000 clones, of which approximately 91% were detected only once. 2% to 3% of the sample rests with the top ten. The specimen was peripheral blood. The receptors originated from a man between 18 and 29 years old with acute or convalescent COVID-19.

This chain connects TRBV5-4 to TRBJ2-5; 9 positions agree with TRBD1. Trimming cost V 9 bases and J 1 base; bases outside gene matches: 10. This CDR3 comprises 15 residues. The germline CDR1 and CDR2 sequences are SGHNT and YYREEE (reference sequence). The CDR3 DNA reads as TGTGCCACCTCAAACCGGGACAGGGCCCAAGAGACCCAGTACTTC. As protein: CATSNRDRAQETQYF.

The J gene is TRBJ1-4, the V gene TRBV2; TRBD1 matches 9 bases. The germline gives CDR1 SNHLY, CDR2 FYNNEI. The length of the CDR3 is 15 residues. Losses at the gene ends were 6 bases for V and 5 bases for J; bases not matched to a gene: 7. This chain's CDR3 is CASSEDRGKNEKLFF. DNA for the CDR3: TGTGCCAGCAGCGAGGACAGGGGAAAGAATGAAAAACTGTTTTTT.

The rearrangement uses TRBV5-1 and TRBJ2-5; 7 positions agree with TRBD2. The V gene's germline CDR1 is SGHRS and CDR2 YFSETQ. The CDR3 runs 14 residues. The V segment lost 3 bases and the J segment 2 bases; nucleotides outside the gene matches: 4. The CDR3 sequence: CASSWEGRQETQYF. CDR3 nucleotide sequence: TGCGCCAGCAGCTGGGAGGGAAGGCAAGAGACCCAGTACTTC. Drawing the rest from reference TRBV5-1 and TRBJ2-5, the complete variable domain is KAGVTQTPRYLIKTRGQQVTLSCSPISGHRSVSWYQQTPGQGLQFLFEYFSETQRNKGNFPGRFSGRQFSNSRSEMNVSTLELGDSALYLCASSWEGRQETQYFGPGTRLLVL.